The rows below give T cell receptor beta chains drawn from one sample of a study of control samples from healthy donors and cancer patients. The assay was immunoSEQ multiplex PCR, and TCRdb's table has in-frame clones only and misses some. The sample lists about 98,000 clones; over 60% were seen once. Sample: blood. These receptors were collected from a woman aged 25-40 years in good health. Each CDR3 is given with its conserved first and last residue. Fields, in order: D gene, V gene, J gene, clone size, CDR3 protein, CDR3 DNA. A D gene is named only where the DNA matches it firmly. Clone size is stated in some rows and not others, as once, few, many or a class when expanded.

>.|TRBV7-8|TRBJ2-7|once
CASSLSPSYEQYF
TGTGCCAGCAGCTTATCCCCGTCCTACGAGCAGTACTTC
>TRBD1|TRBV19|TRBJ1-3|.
CASYPGQSGNTIYF
TGTGCCAGTTACCCGGGACAGAGTGGAAACACCATATATTTT
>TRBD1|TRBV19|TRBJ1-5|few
CASTALDRGQRGNQPQHF
TGTGCCAGTACGGCCTTAGACAGGGGGCAGCGGGGCAATCAGCCCCAGCATTTT
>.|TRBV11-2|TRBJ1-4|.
CASSLGGPLEKLFF
TGTGCCAGCAGCTTAGGGGGGCCCCTTGAAAAACTGTTTTTT
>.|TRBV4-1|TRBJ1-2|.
CASSQVRVYGYTF
TGCGCCAGCAGCCAAGTGCGAGTCTATGGCTACACCTTC
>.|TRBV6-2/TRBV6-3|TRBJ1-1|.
CASSYGETTEAFF
TGTGCCAGCAGTTACGGGGAGACCACTGAAGCTTTCTTT
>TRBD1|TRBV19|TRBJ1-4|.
CASRIGQGTTNEKLFF
TGTGCCAGTAGGATCGGACAGGGGACAACTAATGAAAAACTGTTTTTT
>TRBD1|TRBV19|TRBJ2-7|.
CASSLKVGTGVYEQYF
TGTGCCAGTAGTCTCAAAGTCGGGACAGGGGTGTACGAGCAGTACTTC
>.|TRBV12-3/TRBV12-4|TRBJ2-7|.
CASSFEGREQYF
TGTGCCAGCAGTTTTGAAGGGAGAGAGCAGTACTTC
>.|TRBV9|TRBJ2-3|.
CASSLVDGRTDTQYF
TGTGCCAGCAGCCTAGTTGACGGCCGCACAGATACGCAGTATTTT
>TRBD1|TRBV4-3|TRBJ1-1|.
CASSQELTGGRGAFF
TGCGCCAGCAGCCAAGAACTCACAGGGGGTCGTGGAGCTTTCTTT